This T cell receptor (beta chain) appears in the sequencing data of a study of neurological immune-mediated disorders. Germline values: CDR1 MNHEY, CDR2 SVGAGI. This CDR3 has 15 residues. V was pared by 6 bases and J by 3 bases, with 8 bases of the junction left unmatched. Unsorted libraries were derived from 2 million PBMCs stored at -80 C. With 10-nucleotide random UMIs included, cDNA was synthesized by 5'RACE. MiXCR, applied by TCRdb to the 5' RACE reads, yields one record per CDR3 protein. Of nearly 60,000 distinct CDR3 sequences listed, around 3.4% were seen once; the top ten hold approximately 6.5%. This clonotype was counted many times.

Sequences were obtained from PBMCs. The genes are TRBV6-5 and TRBJ1-2; 9 bases agree with TRBD1. This TCR was recovered from an older woman with multiple sclerosis. The DNA of the CDR3 is TGTGCCAGCAGCACACCGACAGGGGGTCACTATGGCTACACCTTC. This sequence encodes CASSTPTGGHYGYTF.